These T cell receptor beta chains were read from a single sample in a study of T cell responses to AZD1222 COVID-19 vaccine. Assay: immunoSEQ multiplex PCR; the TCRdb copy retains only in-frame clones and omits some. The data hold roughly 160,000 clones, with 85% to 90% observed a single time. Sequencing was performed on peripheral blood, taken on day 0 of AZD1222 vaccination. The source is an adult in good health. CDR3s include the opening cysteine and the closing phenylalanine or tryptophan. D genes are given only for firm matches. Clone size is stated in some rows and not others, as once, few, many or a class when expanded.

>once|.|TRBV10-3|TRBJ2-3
TGTGCCATCAGTGGGGACGTGGCAGATACGCAGTATTTT
CAISGDVADTQYF
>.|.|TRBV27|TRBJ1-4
TGTGCCAGCGGCCGACGGGGGGAACCAACTAATGAAAAACTGTTTTTT
CASGRRGEPTNEKLFF
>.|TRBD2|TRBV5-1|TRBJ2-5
TGCGCCAGCAGCCCCCCGACTAGCGGGGGGGCCGGGGAGACCCAGTACTTC
CASSPPTSGGAGETQYF
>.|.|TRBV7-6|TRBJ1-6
TGTGCCAGCAGCTTAGAGGGAGGGAACTCTAATTCACCCCTCCACTTT
CASSLEGGNSNSPLHF
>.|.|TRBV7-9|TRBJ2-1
TGTGCCAGCAGCGAAGGGACCCGGGACACCCAAGAGGTCTACAATGAGCAGTTCTTC
CASSEGTRDTQEVYNEQFF
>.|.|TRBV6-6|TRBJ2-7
TGTGCCAGCAGTTCCCCGAAGGGGGGCGTCTACGAGCAGTACTTC
CASSSPKGGVYEQYF
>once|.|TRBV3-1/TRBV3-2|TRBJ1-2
TGTGCCAGCAGCTTCAGGTCGATGGGCTATGGCTACACCTTC
CASSFRSMGYGYTF
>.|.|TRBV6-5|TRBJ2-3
TGTGCCAGCAGTTACTCGACATTGGGTACGCAGTATTTT
CASSYSTLGTQYF
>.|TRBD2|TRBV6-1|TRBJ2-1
TGTGCCAGCAGTGATAGCGGGGGGACTTCCTATCAGTTCTTC
CASSDSGGTSYQFF
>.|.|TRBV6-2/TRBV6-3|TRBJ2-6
TGTGCCAGCAGTTACTCGAGGGGGGATGCCTCTGGGGCCAACGTCCTGACTTTC
CASSYSRGDASGANVLTF
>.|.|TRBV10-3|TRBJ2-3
TGTGCCATCAGCGCTAATTCTGGGGCAGATACGCAGTATTTT
CAISANSGADTQYF
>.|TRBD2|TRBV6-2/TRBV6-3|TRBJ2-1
TGTGCCAGCAGTTATCCCGCGGCTAGCGGGTCCTATGAGCAGTTCTTC
CASSYPAASGSYEQFF
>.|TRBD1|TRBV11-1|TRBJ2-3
TGTGCCAGCAGCTTAGTCGGGACAGGGACAGATACGCAGTATTTT
CASSLVGTGTDTQYF
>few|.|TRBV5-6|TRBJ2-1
TGTGCCAGCAGCTTGCGGCGGTATAGCTCCTACAATGAGCAGTTCTTC
CASSLRRYSSYNEQFF